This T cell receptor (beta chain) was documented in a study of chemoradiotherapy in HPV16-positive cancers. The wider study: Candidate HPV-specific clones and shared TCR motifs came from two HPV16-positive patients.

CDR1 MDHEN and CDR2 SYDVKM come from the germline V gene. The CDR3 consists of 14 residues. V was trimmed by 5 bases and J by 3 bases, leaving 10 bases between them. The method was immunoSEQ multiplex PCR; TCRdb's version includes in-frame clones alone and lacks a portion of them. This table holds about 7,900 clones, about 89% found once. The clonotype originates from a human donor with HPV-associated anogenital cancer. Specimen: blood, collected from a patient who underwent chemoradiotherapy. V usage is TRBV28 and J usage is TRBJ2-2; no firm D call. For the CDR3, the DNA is TGTGCCAGCAGTCCCATCCACCACACCGGGGAGCTGTTTTTT. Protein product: CASSPIHHTGELFF. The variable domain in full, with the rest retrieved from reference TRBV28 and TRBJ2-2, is DVKVTQSSRYLVKRTGEKVFLECVQDMDHENMFWYRQDPGLGLRLIYFSYDVKMKEKGDIPEGYSVSREKKERFSLILESASTNQTSMYLCASSPIHHTGELFFGEGSRLTVL.